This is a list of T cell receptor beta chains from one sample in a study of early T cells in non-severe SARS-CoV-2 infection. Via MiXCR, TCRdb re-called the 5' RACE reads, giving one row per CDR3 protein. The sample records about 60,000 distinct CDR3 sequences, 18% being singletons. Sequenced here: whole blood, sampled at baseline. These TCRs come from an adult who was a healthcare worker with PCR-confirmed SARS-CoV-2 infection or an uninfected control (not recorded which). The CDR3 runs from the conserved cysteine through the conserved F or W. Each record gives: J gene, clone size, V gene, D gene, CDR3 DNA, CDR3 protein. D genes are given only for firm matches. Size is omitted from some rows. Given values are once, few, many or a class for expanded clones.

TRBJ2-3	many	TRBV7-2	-	TGTGCCAGCAGCCTCGATACTACCACAGATACGCAGTATTTT	CASSLDTTTDTQYF
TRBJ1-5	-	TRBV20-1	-	TGCAGTGCGGTAGACAGGTATAGCAATCAGCCCCAGCATTTT	CSAVDRYSNQPQHF
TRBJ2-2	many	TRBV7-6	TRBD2	TGTGCCAGCAGCTTAACTCCGGGACTAGCGGGGGGCCAGAACACCGGGGAGCTGTTTTTT	CASSLTPGLAGGQNTGELFF
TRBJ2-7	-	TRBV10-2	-	TGCGCCAGCAGTGAGGACAGTACCTACGAGCAGTACTTC	CASSEDSTYEQYF
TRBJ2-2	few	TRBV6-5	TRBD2	TGTGCCAGCAGAACTAGCGGGGGAAACACCGGGGAGCTGTTTTTT	CASRTSGGNTGELFF
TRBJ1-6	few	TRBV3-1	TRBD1	TGTGCCAGCAGCCAAGAAGGGACAGGGAGTTCACCCCTCCACTTT	CASSQEGTGSSPLHF
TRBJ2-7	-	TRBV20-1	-	TGCAGTGCTAGTGGGGCGGGGGCTCCTACCGAGCAGTACTTC	CSASGAGAPTEQYF
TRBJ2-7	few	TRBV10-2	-	TGCGCCAGCAGGAGCCTAGGGGGGGTGGCCTACGAGCAGTACTTC	CASRSLGGVAYEQYF
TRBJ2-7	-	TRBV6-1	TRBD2	TGTGCCAGCAGTCCCTTAGCGGGAGCCTACGAGCAGTACTTC	CASSPLAGAYEQYF
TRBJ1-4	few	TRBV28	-	TGTGCCAGCACTCCATTTGGGGGCCATAATGAAAAACTGTTTTTT	CASTPFGGHNEKLFF
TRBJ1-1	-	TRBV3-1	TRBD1	TGTGCCAGCAGCCAATTCGGACAGGGGAAGGCTGAAGCTTTCTTT	CASSQFGQGKAEAFF
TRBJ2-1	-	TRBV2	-	TGTGCCAGCAGTGAGGAGATGGCCAGGGGTGGGAGTGAGCAGTTCTTC	CASSEEMARGGSEQFF
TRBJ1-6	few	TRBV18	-	TGTGCCAGCTCACCAGAACAGGGTTCCTATAATTCACCCCTCCACTTT	CASSPEQGSYNSPLHF
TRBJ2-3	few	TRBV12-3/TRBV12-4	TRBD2	TGTGCCAGCAGCCGGACTAGCGGGAGTCCGACAGATACGCAGTATTTT	CASSRTSGSPTDTQYF
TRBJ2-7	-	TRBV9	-	TGTGCCAGCAGCGGAGGGGGACTGTCTACCTACGAGCAGTACTTC	CASSGGGLSTYEQYF
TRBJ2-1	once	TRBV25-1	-	TGTGCCAGCAGCCGTAGGGGGGGAGGGGCTGTTAATGAGCAGTTCTTC	CASSRRGGGAVNEQFF
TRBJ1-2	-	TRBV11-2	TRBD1	TGTGCCAGCAGCGCCCCGCGAATACAGGGGGCAGGAGGCTACACCTTC	CASSAPRIQGAGGYTF
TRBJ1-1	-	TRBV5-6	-	TGTGCCAGCAGCTTGTATCCTTGGACTGAAGCTTTCTTT	CASSLYPWTEAFF
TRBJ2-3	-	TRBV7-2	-	TGTGCCAGCAGCCCGCGGGACAGATCTAGCACAGATACGCAGTATTTT	CASSPRDRSSTDTQYF
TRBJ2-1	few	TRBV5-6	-	TGTGCCAGCAGCTTCCTCGGGGGCCGAACGCACAATGAGCAGTTCTTC	CASSFLGGRTHNEQFF
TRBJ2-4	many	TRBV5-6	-	TGTGCCAGCAGCTCCTCGCCGGGACTAGCCAAAAACATTCAGTACTTC	CASSSSPGLAKNIQYF
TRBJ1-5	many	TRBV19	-	TGTGCCAGTACCGGGGATCACAGTCAGCCCCAGCATTTT	CASTGDHSQPQHF
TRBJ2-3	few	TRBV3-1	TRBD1	TGTGCCAGCAGCCAAGGGGCAGGGGGCTCCGCTCCCCGTCTGAATTTT	CASSQGAGGSAPRLNF
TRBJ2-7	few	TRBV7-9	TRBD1	TGTGCCAGCAGCTCTGGGACAGGGGCTTCTTACGAGCAGTACTTC	CASSSGTGASYEQYF
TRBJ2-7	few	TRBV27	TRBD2	TGTGCCAGCAGTTTATTATCGGGAGGAGGGGAGCAGTACTTC	CASSLLSGGGEQYF
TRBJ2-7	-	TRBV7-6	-	TGTGCCAGCAGCTATAATCCAGACAGAGCGGGCGAGCAGTACTTC	CASSYNPDRAGEQYF
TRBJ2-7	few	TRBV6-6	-	TGTGCCAGCAGGACAGACTCCTACGAGCAGTACTTC	CASRTDSYEQYF
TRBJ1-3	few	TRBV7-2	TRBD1	TGTGCCAGCAGCTTAGCGTTTAGGCAGGGGGAGAACACCATATATTTT	CASSLAFRQGENTIYF
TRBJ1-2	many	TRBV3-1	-	TGTGCCAGCAGCGGGAGGAGTAACTATGGCTACACCTTC	CASSGRSNYGYTF
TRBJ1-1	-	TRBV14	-	TGTGCCAGCAGCCAAGAAATGCGGGGGGTCACTGAAGCTTTCTTT	CASSQEMRGVTEAFF
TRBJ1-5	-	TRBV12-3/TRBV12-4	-	TGTGCCAGCAGGGGGGGGGGCGATCAGCCCCAGCATTTT	CASRGGGDQPQHF
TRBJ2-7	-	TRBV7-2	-	TGTGCCAGCAGCTTCGGCACAGCCTACGAGCAGTACTTC	CASSFGTAYEQYF
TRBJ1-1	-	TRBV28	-	TGTGCCAGCAGTTCCCCCCATCCGGGCTCAAGGACTGAAGCTTTCTTT	CASSSPHPGSRTEAFF
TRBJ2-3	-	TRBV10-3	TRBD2	TGTGCCATCAGCCGCGGGGGGCTGGGGGCAGATACGCAGTATTTT	CAISRGGLGADTQYF
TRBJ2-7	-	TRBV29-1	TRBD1	TGCAGCGTTGGAGGACAGGGGGGAGGCGAGCAGTACTTC	CSVGGQGGGEQYF
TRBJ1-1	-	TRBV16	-	TGTGCCAGCAGCCTTTTCGGGAGCACTGAAGCTTTCTTT	CASSLFGSTEAFF
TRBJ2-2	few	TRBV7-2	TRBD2	TGTGCCAGCAGCTTAGCGACTAGCGGGGGGCGGAACACCGGGGAGCTGTTTTTT	CASSLATSGGRNTGELFF
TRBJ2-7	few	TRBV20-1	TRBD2	TGCAGTGCAAAACCTAGCGGGGGGTCCCGAAATGTCTACGAGCAGTACTTC	CSAKPSGGSRNVYEQYF
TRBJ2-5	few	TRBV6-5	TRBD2	TGTGCCAGCAGGCCCCGGGGGGGTCGGGAGACCCAGTACTTC	CASRPRGGRETQYF
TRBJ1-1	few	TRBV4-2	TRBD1	TGTGCCAGCAGCCGAGGGGGACAGGGGATGAACACTGAAGCTTTCTTT	CASSRGGQGMNTEAFF
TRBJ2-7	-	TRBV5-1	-	TGCGCCAGCAGCTTGGAATCGGGGCCCGAGCAGTACTTC	CASSLESGPEQYF
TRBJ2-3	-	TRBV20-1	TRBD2	TGCAGTGCTACGAATCGGGGGGGCGGTTCCTCAGATACGCAGTATTTT	CSATNRGGGSSDTQYF
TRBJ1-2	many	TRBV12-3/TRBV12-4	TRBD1	TGTGCCAGCAGGTCGACAGGGGGTGAATATGGCTACACCTTC	CASRSTGGEYGYTF
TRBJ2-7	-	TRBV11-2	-	TGTGCCAGCAGCTCAACAGGGACCCCCTACGAGCAGTACTTC	CASSSTGTPYEQYF
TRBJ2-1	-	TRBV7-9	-	TGTGCCAGCAGCTTAGAAGGGGCATACAATGAGCAGTTCTTC	CASSLEGAYNEQFF
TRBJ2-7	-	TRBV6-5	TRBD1	TGTGCCAGCAGTTTTGGACAGGCCTGGGACGAGCAGTACTTC	CASSFGQAWDEQYF
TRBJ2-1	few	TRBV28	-	TGTGCCAGCAGTTTCAGAGGACACAATGAGCAGTTCTTC	CASSFRGHNEQFF
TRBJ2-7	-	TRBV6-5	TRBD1	TGTGCCAGCAGTTATCGGGACAGGGCCTACGAGCAGTACTTC	CASSYRDRAYEQYF
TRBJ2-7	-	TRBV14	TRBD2	TGTGCCAGCAGCCAACTAGCGGGGTCCTACGAGCAGTACTTC	CASSQLAGSYEQYF
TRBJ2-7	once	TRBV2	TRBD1	TGTGCCAGCGGAGGGGACAGGGTCTACTACGAGCAGTACTTC	CASGGDRVYYEQYF
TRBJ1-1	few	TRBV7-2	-	TGTGCCAGCAGCTTAAGGATGAACACTGAAGCTTTCTTT	CASSLRMNTEAFF
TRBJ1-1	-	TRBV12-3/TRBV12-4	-	TGTGCCAGCTTCGGGGGGTCGGCCACTGAAGCTTTCTTT	CASFGGSATEAFF
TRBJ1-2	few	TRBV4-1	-	TGCGCCAGCAGCCAAGGAGAAAGCCGCTATGGCTACACCTTC	CASSQGESRYGYTF
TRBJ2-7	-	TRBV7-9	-	TGTGCCAGCAGCACCTCCTACGAGCAGTACTTC	CASSTSYEQYF